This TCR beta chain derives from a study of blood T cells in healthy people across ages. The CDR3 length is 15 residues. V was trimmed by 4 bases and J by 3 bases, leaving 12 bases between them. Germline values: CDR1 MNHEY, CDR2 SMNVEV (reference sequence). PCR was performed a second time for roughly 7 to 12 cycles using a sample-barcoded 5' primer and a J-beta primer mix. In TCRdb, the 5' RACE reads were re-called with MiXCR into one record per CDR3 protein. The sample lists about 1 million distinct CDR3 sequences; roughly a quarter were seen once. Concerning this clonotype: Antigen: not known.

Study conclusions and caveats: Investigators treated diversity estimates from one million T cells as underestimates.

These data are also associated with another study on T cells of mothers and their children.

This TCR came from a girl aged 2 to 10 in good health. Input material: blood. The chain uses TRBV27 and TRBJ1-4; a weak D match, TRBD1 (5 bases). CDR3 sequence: CASSYRPTANEKLFF. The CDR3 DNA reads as TGTGCCAGCAGTTACAGGCCAACGGCTAATGAAAAACTGTTTTTT.